These 10 T cell receptor beta chains share one sample of origin, sequenced in a study of Ad26.COV2.S vaccination and SARS-CoV-2 variants. The repertoire was sequenced with immunoSEQ multiplex PCR; TCRdb's copy has only in-frame clones and lacks some. Of almost 400,000 clones listed, about 89% are singletons. Treatment reported: some 20 received Ad26.COV2.S at low or high dose, single or two shots; a few received placebo; per-sample allocation not given. Samples came from day 63 after the first vaccine or placebo injection. The specimen comprised peripheral blood, sampled in a trial of Ad26.COV2.S vaccine versus placebo. Every receptor here comes from a person between 18 and 65 years old who received the Ad26.COV2.S COVID-19 vaccine or a placebo.

This chain joins TRBV19 and TRBJ2-1, with 7 nucleotides matching TRBD2. The CDR3 length is 13 residues. From germline, CDR1 is LNHDA and CDR2 SQIVND (reference sequence). Trimming removed 5 bases from V and 8 bases from J; junction bases left unmatched: 6. For the CDR3, the DNA is TGTGCCAGTAGTTTAAGACTAGCCCATGAGCAGTTCTTC. Translating gives CASSLRLAHEQFF.

The chain combines TRBV2 with TRBJ2-7; a weak D match, TRBD2 (6 bases). The CDR3 sequence is 13 residues long. V was trimmed by 7 bases and J by 3 bases, leaving 13 bases between them. CDR1 and CDR2 from the germline V gene are SNHLY and FYNNEI. CDR3 protein: CASTGLANYEQYF. CDR3 DNA sequence: TGTGCCAGCACGGGACTTGCAAACTACGAGCAGTACTTC.

The J gene is TRBJ2-5, the V gene TRBV9; TRBD1 matches at 10 bases. The junction had 12 bases not matched to a gene; V was cut back by 3 bases and J by 1 base. The germline V gene encodes CDR1 SGDLS and CDR2 YYNGEE. The CDR3 sequence is 18 residues long. The CDR3 DNA sequence: TGTGCCAGCAGCGGCCCCCGACGGGGACAGGGGAGCCAAGAGACCCAGTACTTC. Protein: CASSGPRRGQGSQETQYF.

This clone occurred once. The V gene is TRBV2, the J gene TRBJ2-1; TRBD2 matches at 7 bases. The CDR3 covers 15 residues. Per the germline V gene, CDR1 is SNHLY and CDR2 is FYNNEI. The V segment lost 8 bases and the J segment 3 bases; nucleotides outside the gene matches: 10. CDR3 nucleotides: TGTGCCAGCTGCGAACTAGCGCCTTTCTACAATGAGCAGTTCTTC. This encodes CASCELAPFYNEQFF.

This chain connects TRBV2 to TRBJ1-6; TRBD1 matches at 7 bases. V trimming: 7 bases; J trimming: 10 bases; junction bases outside the gene matches: 10. There are 14 residues in the CDR3. From germline, CDR1 is SNHLY and CDR2 FYNNEI. The CDR3 sequence: CASTLSDRVSPLHF. As DNA, the CDR3 is TGTGCCAGCACCCTTTCCGACAGGGTCTCACCCCTCCACTTT.

The V and J genes are TRBV5-1 and TRBJ1-2; TRBD1 matches 12 bases. V lost 4 bases and J lost 2; bases outside the gene matches: 3. CDR1 and CDR2 (germline): SGHRS, YFSETQ. This CDR3 comprises 15 residues. DNA of the CDR3: TGCGCCAGCAGCCTCGGGACAGGGGGCAACTATGGCTACACCTTC. Translating gives CASSLGTGGNYGYTF.

V and J are TRBV7-2 and TRBJ1-5, with D perhaps matching TRBD1 (6 bases). The CDR3 extends over 15 amino acids. V lost 2 bases and J 3 bases, leaving 11 bases between the germline ends. CDR1 is SGHTA, CDR2 FQGNSA, per germline. The DNA of the CDR3 is TGTGCCAGCAGCTTAACGTGGGACACCAATCAGCCCCAGCATTTT. Translating gives CASSLTWDTNQPQHF.

The chain combines TRBV7-9 with TRBJ2-7, with D unclear. Trimming removed 5 bases from V and 4 bases from J, with 12 bases in between. The CDR3 totals 13 residues. The germline gives CDR1 SEHNR, CDR2 FQNEAQ (reference sequence). This CDR3 reads CASSLSGWYEQYF. In nucleotides, the CDR3 is TGTGCCAGCAGCCTATCCGGGTGGTACGAGCAGTACTTC.

The chain links TRBV5-1 to TRBJ2-1; perhaps TRBD2 as D (5 bases). CDR1 is SGHRS and CDR2 is YFSETQ in the germline V gene. V dropped 0 bases and J dropped 7 bases, with 14 bases sitting between them. The CDR3 runs to 15 residues. DNA of the CDR3: TGCGCCAGCAGCTTGGATGTAGCGAGCATGAATGAGCAGTTCTTC. Protein: CASSLDVASMNEQFF.

The rearrangement joins TRBV19 to TRBJ1-5; D remains ambiguous. Germline V lookup: CDR1 LNHDA, CDR2 SQIVND (reference sequence). Trimming took 3 bases from V and 0 from J, leaving 6 bases between them. CDR3 length: 14 residues. This CDR3 is CASSMGFSNQPQHF. As DNA, the CDR3 is TGTGCCAGTAGTATGGGGTTTAGCAATCAGCCCCAGCATTTT. The variable domain in full, with the rest retrieved from reference TRBV19 and TRBJ1-5, is DGGITQSPKYLFRKEGQNVTLSCEQNLNHDAMYWYRQDPGQGLRLIYYSQIVNDFQKGDIAEGYSVSREKKESFPLTVTSAQKNPTAFYLCASSMGFSNQPQHFGDGTRLSIL.